This T cell receptor (beta chain) was recovered during a study of CD8+ T cells in alopecia areata. Across the whole study: The percentage of affected scalp area served as the score of severity for treated patients. Regarding the study as a whole: Scalp lesions, especially in alopecia totalis/universalis, had higher clonality than normal scalp. Significant decreases in scalp clonality and expanded CD8+ clones followed tofacitinib treatment.

Indicated treatment: oral pan-JAK inhibitor, 5-10 mg twice daily. As regards this clone: Antigen unknown.

TCR sequencing used cDNA made by reverse transcription of extracted RNA. Repertoires were generated with immunoSEQ multiplex PCR, while TCRdb's copy carries only in-frame clones and drops some. The sample holds 150,000 to 250,000 clones, roughly 60% seen once. Looked up from germline, CDR1 is SGHTA and CDR2 is FQGNSA. V gave up 0 bases and J gave up 0 bases, with 6 bases separating them. The CDR3 runs 14 residues. The sample consisted of CD4+ T cells sorted from blood, taken at week 24, from a patient treated with tofacitinib. This rearrangement joins TRBV7-2 to TRBJ2-7, with D unresolved. This clonotype was obtained from a human donor with alopecia areata. The CDR3 region is CASSLAAASYEQYF. CDR3 coding DNA: TGTGCCAGCAGCTTAGCTGCGGCCTCCTACGAGCAGTACTTC. The complete variable domain, with remaining parts taken from reference TRBV7-2 and TRBJ2-7, reads GAGVSQSPSNKVTEKGKDVELRCDPISGHTALYWYRQSLGQGLEFLIYFQGNSAPDKSGLPSDRFSAERTGGSVSTLTIQRTQQEDSAVYLCASSLAAASYEQYFGPGTRLTVT.